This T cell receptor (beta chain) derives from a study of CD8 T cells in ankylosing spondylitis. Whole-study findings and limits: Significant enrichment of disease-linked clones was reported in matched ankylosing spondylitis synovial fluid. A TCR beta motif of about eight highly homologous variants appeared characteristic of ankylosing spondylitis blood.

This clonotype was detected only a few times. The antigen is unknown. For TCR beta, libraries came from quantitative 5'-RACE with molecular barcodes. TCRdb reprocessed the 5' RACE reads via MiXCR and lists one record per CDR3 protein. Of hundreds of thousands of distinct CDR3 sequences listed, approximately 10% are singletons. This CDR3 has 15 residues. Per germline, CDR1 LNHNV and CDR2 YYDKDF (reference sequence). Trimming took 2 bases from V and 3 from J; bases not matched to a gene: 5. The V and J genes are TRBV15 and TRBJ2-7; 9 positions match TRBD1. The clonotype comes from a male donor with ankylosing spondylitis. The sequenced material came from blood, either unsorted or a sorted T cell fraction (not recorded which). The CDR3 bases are TGTGCCACCAGCAGAAATCCGGGACAGGGCTACGAGCAGTACTTC. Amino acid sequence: CATSRNPGQGYEQYF.